This T cell receptor (beta chain) is from a study of blood T cell repertoires in COVID-19. Study-level background: T cells, B-cell-depleted T cells, or PBMCs supplied cDNA or gDNA.

Trimming cost V 6 bases and J 3 bases, with 21 bases left between them. Germline CDR1 is SGHTA and CDR2 is FQGNSA. This CDR3 region has 16 residues. Measured with immunoSEQ multiplex PCR; TCRdb has only the in-frame clones, and not every one. The sample has over 150,000 clones; just over 90% are singletons. The source is a man aged 18 to 30 with COVID-19, enrolled during active disease. Sequenced material: peripheral blood. The chain employs TRBV7-2 and TRBJ2-7; D is perhaps TRBD1 (6 bases). CDR3 loop: CASSRPGALIHYEQYF. CDR3 DNA sequence: TGTGCCAGCAGTCGCCCAGGGGCCCTCATACACTACGAGCAGTACTTC.